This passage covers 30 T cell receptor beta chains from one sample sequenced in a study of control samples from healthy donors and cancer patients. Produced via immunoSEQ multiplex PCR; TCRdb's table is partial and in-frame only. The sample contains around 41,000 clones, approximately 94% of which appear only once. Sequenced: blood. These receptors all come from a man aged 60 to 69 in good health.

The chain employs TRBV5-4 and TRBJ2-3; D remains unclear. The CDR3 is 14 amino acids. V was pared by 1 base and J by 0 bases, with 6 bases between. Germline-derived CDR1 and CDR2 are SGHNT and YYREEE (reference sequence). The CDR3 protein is CASSLLTSTDTQYF. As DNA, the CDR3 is TGTGCCAGCAGCTTGCTAACTAGCACAGATACGCAGTATTTT.

The CDR3 sequence: CASSLGQILTYEQYF. In nucleotides, the CDR3 is TGTGCCAGCAGCTTGGGACAGATCCTCACCTACGAGCAGTACTTC. This sequence joins TRBV7-2 and TRBJ2-7; the match to TRBD1 covers 7 bases. Per germline, CDR1 SGHTA and CDR2 FQGNSA. CDR3 size: 15 residues. J was trimmed by 2 bases and V by 3 bases; bases with no gene match: 7.

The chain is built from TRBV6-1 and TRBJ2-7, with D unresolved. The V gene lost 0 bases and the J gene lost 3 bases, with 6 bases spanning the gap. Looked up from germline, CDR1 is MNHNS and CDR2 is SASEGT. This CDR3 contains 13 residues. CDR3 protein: CASSEAEVYEQYF. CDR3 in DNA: TGTGCCAGCAGTGAAGCAGAGGTCTACGAGCAGTACTTC.

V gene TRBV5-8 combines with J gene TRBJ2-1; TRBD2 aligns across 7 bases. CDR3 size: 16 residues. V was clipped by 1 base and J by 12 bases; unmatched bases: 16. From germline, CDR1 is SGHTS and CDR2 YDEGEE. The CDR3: CASSLFGGFGGSGQFF. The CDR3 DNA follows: TGTGCCAGCAGCTTGTTTGGGGGGTTCGGCGGGAGTGGGCAGTTCTTC.

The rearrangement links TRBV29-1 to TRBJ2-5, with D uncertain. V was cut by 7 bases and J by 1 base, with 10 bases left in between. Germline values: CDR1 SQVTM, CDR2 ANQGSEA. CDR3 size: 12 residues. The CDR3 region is CSGYSLQETQYF. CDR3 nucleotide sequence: TGCAGCGGTTACAGCCTCCAAGAGACCCAGTACTTC.

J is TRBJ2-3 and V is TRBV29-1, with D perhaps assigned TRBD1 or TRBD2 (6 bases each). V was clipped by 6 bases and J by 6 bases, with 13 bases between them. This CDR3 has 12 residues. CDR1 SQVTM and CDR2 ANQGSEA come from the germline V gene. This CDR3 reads CSVHRGLDTQYF. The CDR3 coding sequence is TGCAGCGTCCACCGGGGGCTTGATACGCAGTATTTT.

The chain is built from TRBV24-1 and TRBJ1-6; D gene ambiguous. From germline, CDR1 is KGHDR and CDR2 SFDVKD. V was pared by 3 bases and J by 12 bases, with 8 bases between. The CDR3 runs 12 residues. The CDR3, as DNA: TGTGCCACCAGTGATGGGGAGGGACCCCTCCACTTT. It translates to CATSDGEGPLHF.

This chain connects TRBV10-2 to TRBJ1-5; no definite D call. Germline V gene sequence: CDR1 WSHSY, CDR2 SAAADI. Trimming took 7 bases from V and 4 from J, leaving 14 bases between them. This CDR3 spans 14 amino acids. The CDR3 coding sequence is TGCGCCAGCACCGAAGCGGTTATGAATCAGCCCCAGCATTTT. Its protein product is CASTEAVMNQPQHF.

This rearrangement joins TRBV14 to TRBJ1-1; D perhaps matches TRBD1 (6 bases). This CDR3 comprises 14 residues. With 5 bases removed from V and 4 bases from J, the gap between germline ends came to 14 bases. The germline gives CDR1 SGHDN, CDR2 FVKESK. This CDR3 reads CASSIQGWITEAFF. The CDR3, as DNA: TGTGCCAGCAGCATACAGGGCTGGATCACTGAAGCTTTCTTT.

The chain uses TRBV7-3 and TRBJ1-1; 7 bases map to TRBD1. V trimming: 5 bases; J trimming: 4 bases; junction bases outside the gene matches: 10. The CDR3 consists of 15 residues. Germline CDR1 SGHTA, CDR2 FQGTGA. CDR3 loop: CASSKEGGIGTEAFF. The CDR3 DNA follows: TGTGCCAGCAGCAAAGAAGGGGGCATCGGCACTGAAGCTTTCTTT.

The CDR3 loop is CSVAGANTEAFF. CDR3 nucleotide sequence: TGCAGCGTTGCAGGCGCGAACACTGAAGCTTTCTTT. This chain links TRBV29-1 with TRBJ1-1; D is unclear. V gave up 4 bases and J gave up 1 base, with 7 bases separating them. Germline V gene sequence: CDR1 SQVTM, CDR2 ANQGSEA. The CDR3 contains 12 residues. Complete variable domain (other parts from reference TRBV29-1 and TRBJ1-1): SAVISQKPSRDICQRGTSLTIQCQVDSQVTMMFWYRQQPGQSLTLIATANQGSEATYESGFVIDKFPISRPNLTFSTLTVSNMSPEDSSIYLCSVAGANTEAFFGQGTRLTVV.

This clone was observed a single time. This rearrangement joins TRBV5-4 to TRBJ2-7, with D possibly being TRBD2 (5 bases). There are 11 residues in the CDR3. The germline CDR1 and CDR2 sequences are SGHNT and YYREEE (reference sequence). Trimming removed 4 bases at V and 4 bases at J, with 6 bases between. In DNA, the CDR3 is TGTGCCAGCAGCGGGGAGTACGAGCAGTACTTC. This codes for CASSGEYEQYF. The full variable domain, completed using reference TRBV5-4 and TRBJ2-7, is ETGVTQSPTHLIKTRGQQVTLRCSSQSGHNTVSWYQQALGQGPQFIFQYYREEENGRGNFPPRFSGLQFPNYSSELNVNALELDDSALYLCASSGEYEQYFGPGTRLTVT.

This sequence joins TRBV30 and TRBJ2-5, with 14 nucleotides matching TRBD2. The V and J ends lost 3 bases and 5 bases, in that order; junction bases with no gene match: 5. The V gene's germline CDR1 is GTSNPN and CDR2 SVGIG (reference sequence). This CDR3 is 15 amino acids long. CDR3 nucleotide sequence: TGTGCCTGGAGGGGGACTAGCGGGAGTCATGAGACCCAGTACTTC. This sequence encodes CAWRGTSGSHETQYF.

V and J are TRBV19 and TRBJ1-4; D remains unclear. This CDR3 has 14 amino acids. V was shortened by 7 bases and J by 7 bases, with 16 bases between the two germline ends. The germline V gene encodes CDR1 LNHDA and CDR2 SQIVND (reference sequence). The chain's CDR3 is CASTPRWAAEKLFF. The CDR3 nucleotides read TGTGCCAGTACTCCCCGGTGGGCGGCTGAAAAACTGTTTTTT. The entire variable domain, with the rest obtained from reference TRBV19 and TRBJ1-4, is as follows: DGGITQSPKYLFRKEGQNVTLSCEQNLNHDAMYWYRQDPGQGLRLIYYSQIVNDFQKGDIAEGYSVSREKKESFPLTVTSAQKNPTAFYLCASTPRWAAEKLFFGSGTQLSVL.

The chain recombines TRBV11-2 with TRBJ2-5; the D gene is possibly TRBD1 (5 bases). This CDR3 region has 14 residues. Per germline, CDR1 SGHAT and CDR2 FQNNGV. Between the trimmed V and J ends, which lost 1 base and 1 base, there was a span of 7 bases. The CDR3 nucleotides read TGTGCCAGCAGCTTAGGACAGCTCCAAGAGACCCAGTACTTC. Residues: CASSLGQLQETQYF.

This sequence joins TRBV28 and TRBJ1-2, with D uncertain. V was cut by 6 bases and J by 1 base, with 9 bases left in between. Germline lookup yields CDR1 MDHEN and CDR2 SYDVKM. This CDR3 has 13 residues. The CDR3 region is CASRPRHNYGYTF. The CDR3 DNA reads TGTGCCAGCAGGCCGCGGCATAACTATGGCTACACCTTC.

CDR3 loop: CASSPAPSSYNEQFF. The CDR3 DNA sequence: TGCGCCAGCAGCCCGGCACCCAGCTCCTACAATGAGCAGTTCTTC. This chain joins TRBV5-1 and TRBJ2-1; no definite D call. V lost 4 bases and J 0 bases, leaving 11 bases between the germline ends. The CDR3 length is 15 residues. Per the germline V gene, CDR1 is SGHRS and CDR2 is YFSETQ.

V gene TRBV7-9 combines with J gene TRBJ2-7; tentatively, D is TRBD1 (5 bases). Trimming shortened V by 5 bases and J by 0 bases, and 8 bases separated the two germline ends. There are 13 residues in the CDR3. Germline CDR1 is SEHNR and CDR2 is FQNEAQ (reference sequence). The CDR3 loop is CASSLDTSYEQYF. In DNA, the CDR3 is TGTGCCAGCAGCCTGGACACCTCCTACGAGCAGTACTTC.

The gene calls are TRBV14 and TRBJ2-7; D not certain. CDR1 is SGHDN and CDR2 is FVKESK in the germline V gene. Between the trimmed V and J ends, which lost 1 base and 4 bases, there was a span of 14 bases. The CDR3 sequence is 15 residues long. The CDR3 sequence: CASSQGGSPPYEQYF. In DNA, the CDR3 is TGTGCCAGCAGCCAAGGGGGATCCCCCCCTTACGAGCAGTACTTC.

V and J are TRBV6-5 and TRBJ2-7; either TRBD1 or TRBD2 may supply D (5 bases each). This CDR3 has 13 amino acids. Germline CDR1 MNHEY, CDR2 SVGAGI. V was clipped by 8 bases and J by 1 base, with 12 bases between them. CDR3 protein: CASRDRTSYEQYF. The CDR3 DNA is TGTGCCAGCCGGGACCGAACGTCCTACGAGCAGTACTTC.

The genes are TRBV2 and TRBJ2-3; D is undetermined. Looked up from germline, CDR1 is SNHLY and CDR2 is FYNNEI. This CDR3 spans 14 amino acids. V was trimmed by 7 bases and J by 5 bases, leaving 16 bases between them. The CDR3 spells CASTRPIPGDTQYF. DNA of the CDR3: TGTGCCAGCACCAGACCCATCCCGGGAGATACGCAGTATTTT.

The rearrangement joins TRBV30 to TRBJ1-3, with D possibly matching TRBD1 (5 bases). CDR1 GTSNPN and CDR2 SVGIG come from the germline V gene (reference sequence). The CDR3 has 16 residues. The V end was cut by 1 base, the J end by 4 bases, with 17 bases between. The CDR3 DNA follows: TGTGCCTGGAGTGCATCTCCAGGGAGGCAAGGAAACACCATATATTTT. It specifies CAWSASPGRQGNTIYF.

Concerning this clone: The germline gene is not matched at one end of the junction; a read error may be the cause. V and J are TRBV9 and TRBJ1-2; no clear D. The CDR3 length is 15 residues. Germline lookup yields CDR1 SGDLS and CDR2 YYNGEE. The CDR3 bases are TGTGCCAGCAGCGCCGGTGGAGTACTGGGTATTAAGATTTGCTTC. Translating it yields CASSAGGVLGIKICF.

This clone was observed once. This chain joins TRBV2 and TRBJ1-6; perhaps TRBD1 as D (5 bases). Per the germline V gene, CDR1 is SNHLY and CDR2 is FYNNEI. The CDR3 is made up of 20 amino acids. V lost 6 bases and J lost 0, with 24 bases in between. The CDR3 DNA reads TGTGCCAGCAGCGCCAGTCCCGGGACGTTCGTTAACTCCTATAATTCACCCCTCCACTTT. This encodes CASSASPGTFVNSYNSPLHF.

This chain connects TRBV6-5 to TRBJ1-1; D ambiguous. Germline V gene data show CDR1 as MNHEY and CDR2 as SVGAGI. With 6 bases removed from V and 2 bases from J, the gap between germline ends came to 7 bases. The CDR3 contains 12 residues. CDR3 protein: CASSEPNTEAFF. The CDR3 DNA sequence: TGTGCCAGCAGCGAGCCCAACACTGAAGCTTTCTTT.

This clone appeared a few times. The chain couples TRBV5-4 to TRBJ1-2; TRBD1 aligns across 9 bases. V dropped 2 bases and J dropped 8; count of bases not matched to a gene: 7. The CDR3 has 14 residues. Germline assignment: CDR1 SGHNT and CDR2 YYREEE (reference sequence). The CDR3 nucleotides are TGTGCCAGCAGCTTCCCGGGACAGGGAAGGGGCTACACCTTC. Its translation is CASSFPGQGRGYTF.

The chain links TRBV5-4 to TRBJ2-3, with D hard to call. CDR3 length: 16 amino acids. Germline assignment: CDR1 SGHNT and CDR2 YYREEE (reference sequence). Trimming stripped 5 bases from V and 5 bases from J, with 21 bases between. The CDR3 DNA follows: TGTGCCAGCAGAAAGAACCCCGATTTGGGGAAAGATACGCAGTATTTT. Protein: CASRKNPDLGKDTQYF.

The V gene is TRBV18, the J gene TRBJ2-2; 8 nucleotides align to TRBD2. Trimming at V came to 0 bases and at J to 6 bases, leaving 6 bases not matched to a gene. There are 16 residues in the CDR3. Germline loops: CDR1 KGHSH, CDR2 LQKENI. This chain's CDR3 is CASSPPVSGRAGELFF. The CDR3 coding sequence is TGTGCCAGCTCACCACCGGTCAGCGGGAGAGCCGGGGAGCTGTTTTTT.

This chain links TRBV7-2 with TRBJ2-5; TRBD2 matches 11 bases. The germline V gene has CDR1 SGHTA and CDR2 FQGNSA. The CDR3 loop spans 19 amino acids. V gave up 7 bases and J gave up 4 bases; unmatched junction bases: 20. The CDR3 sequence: CASTLRWGLAVGGSETQYF. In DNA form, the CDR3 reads TGTGCCAGCACCCTAAGGTGGGGACTAGCGGTTGGGGGATCAGAGACCCAGTACTTC.

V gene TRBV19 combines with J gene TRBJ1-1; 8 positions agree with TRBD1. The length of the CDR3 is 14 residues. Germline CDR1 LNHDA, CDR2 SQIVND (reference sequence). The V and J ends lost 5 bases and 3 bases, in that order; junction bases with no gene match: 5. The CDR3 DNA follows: TGTGCCAGTAGTCGGACAGGGCGGGACACTGAAGCTTTCTTT. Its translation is CASSRTGRDTEAFF.